The 18 T cell receptor beta chains in this list originate from one sample, sequenced in a study of T cells after yellow fever vaccination (dated 2019 in TCRdb). Sample treatment or condition, as interpreted from the label and publication: live attenuated yellow fever vaccine strain. The library was obtained by 5' RACE. TCRdb records Illumina HiSeq 2500 as the sequencer. The public reads were run again by TCRdb, first through fastp at Q25 and then through MiXCR, and only productive beta chains were kept. Identical CDR3 proteins give one entry, which carries the most common genes and DNA. The sample table contains a few hundred thousand distinct CDR3 sequences; only one count was recorded for roughly 7.5% of them. Clones ranked in the top ten supply approximately 15% of the sample. The sequencing used PBMCs, collected about 49 days after the first yellow fever vaccination. These receptors originate from a man between 18 and 35 years old who received the YFV17D yellow fever vaccine.

The chain couples TRBV12-3 or TRBV12-4 to TRBJ2-1; D not certain. This CDR3 has 13 amino acids. V gave up 1 base and J gave up 10 bases, with 11 bases separating them. The CDR3 DNA sequence: TGTGCCAGCAGTTTAGGAGGAGCGAGGGAGCAGTTCTTC. Amino acids: CASSLGGAREQFF.

This clonotype was seen more than once but under ten times. The CDR3 bases are TGTGCCAGCAGCCATACCGGGACCAGGAATGAGCAGTTCTTC. It yields the protein CASSHTGTRNEQFF. V usage is TRBV6-1 and J usage is TRBJ2-1, with D perhaps assigned TRBD1 or TRBD2 (5 bases each). Germline-derived CDR1 and CDR2 are MNHNS and SASEGT. Trimming took 6 bases from V and 7 from J, leaving 16 bases between them. The CDR3 runs to 14 residues.

This rearrangement joins TRBV18 to TRBJ2-5; D not certain. Germline loops: CDR1 KGHSH, CDR2 LQKENI. The CDR3 is 13 residues long. The V gene lost 3 bases and the J gene lost 2 bases, with 7 bases spanning the gap. CDR3: CASSPMNQETQYF. The DNA of the CDR3 is TGTGCCAGCTCACCCATGAATCAAGAGACCCAGTACTTC.

This clonotype turned up a few times. CDR3 DNA: TGTGCCAGCAGTTTAATACAGGGGAATTCACCCCTCCACTTT. Amino acid sequence: CASSLIQGNSPLHF. V and J are TRBV12-3 or TRBV12-4 and TRBJ1-6; TRBD1 matches 7 bases. The V and J ends lost 2 bases and 7 bases, in that order; junction bases with no gene match: 2. CDR3 size: 14 residues.

The chain has TRBV7-2 and TRBJ1-1, with D possibly being TRBD1 (6 bases). The CDR3 has 15 residues. The germline V gene has CDR1 SGHTA and CDR2 FQGNSA. Trimming removed 4 bases from V and 5 bases from J, with 17 bases in between. This CDR3 is CASSYNPGAGTEAFF. The CDR3 DNA reads TGTGCCAGCAGCTATAATCCGGGGGCTGGTACTGAAGCTTTCTTT.

This clonotype appeared a few times. This rearrangement joins TRBV6-1 to TRBJ2-5, with a possible D match to TRBD2 (5 bases). The V end lost 6 bases, the J end lost 0 bases, and 11 bases lay between the germline ends. The CDR3 consists of 14 residues. Per germline, CDR1 MNHNS and CDR2 SASEGT. The CDR3 bases are TGTGCCAGCAGCCGACGGCGGGACCAAGAGACCCAGTACTTC. This gives the protein CASSRRRDQETQYF.

This clonotype was detected ten times or more. The chain employs TRBV20-1 and TRBJ2-1; maybe TRBD2 (6 bases). The V end was cut by 6 bases, the J end by 5 bases, with 20 bases between. This CDR3 comprises 15 residues. Germline values: CDR1 DFQATT, CDR2 SNEGSKA (reference sequence). CDR3 nucleotides: TGCAGTGCCACCTTTTTCTCGGGACTTCACAATGAGCAGTTCTTC. Protein sequence: CSATFFSGLHNEQFF.

The V and J genes are TRBV7-6 and TRBJ1-1; 7 bases align to TRBD1. The V gene end was trimmed by 4 bases and the J gene end by 11 bases; junction bases not matched to a gene: 4. CDR1 and CDR2 (germline): SGHVS, FNYEAQ. The CDR3 covers 11 residues. The CDR3 region has the DNA TGTGCCAGCAGCTCGACAGGGATCGCTTTCTTT. It codes for CASSSTGIAFF.

The CDR3 region has the DNA TGTGCCAGCAGCTTGGACGACAGCCGCTCCCTCGAGCAGTACTTC. Amino acid sequence: CASSLDDSRSLEQYF. The chain has TRBV5-4 and TRBJ2-7; the D gene is possibly TRBD1 (5 bases). CDR1 SGHNT and CDR2 YYREEE come from the germline V gene (reference sequence). Trimming took off 0 bases at V and 6 bases at J, with 16 bases between the two ends. The CDR3 covers 15 residues.

This clonotype was counted a few times. The chain employs TRBV7-2 and TRBJ1-3, with D hard to call. V gave up 3 bases and J gave up 0 bases, with 6 bases separating them. The CDR3 contains 14 residues. The germline gives CDR1 SGHTA, CDR2 FQGNSA. The CDR3, as DNA: TGTGCCAGCAGCTTGACAAACTCTGGAAACACCATATATTTT. This sequence encodes CASSLTNSGNTIYF.

This clonotype was detected only a few times. This chain connects TRBV29-1 to TRBJ2-3, with a weak D call TRBD2 (5 bases). The CDR3 length is 13 residues. Germline CDR1 is SQVTM and CDR2 is ANQGSEA. V was trimmed by 7 bases and J by 7 bases, leaving 18 bases between them. CDR3 DNA sequence: TGCAGCGCCCGGACTGACGCCATCAATACGCAGTATTTT. As protein: CSARTDAINTQYF.

Only a few counts were recorded for this clonotype. The rearrangement links TRBV18 to TRBJ1-1; D might be TRBD1 (5 bases). V gave up 4 bases and J gave up 1 base, with 25 bases separating them. CDR3 length: 19 amino acids. Looked up from germline, CDR1 is KGHSH and CDR2 is LQKENI. The CDR3 DNA follows: TGTGCCAGCTCACAAACGTCTAAGGGGCCTATACCCCCGAACACTGAAGCTTTCTTT. The encoded protein is CASSQTSKGPIPPNTEAFF.

This clonotype turned up a few times. The chain combines TRBV9 with TRBJ2-1; TRBD1 matches at 9 bases. Germline V CDR1 and CDR2: SGDLS, YYNGEE. The CDR3 spans 15 residues. Trimming cost V 7 bases and J 0 bases; bases outside gene matches: 5. CDR3 amino acids: CASAKDRGSYNEQFF. The CDR3 DNA reads TGTGCCAGCGCGAAGGACAGGGGCTCCTACAATGAGCAGTTCTTC.

This clonotype was seen only a few times. The V gene is TRBV13, the J gene TRBJ1-2; TRBD1 matches 7 bases. CDR3 length: 16 amino acids. Germline V CDR1 and CDR2: PRHDT, FYEKMQ (reference sequence). Trimming removed 4 bases from V and 2 bases from J; junction bases left unmatched: 10. CDR3 bases: TGTGCCAGCAGCTCATATTGGACAGGCTCGAACTATGGCTACACCTTC. This translates into CASSSYWTGSNYGYTF.

This clonotype has only a few counts. This chain links TRBV20-1 with TRBJ2-1, with D perhaps matching TRBD1 or TRBD2 (6 bases each). This CDR3 spans 13 amino acids. V gave up 2 bases and J gave up 4 bases, with 9 bases separating them. The germline gives CDR1 DFQATT, CDR2 SNEGSKA (reference sequence). The CDR3 coding sequence is TGCAGTGCTAGATGGGGGGCTTACAATGAGCAGTTCTTC. Amino acids: CSARWGAYNEQFF.

CDR3 in amino acids: CASSLARGLGTDTQYF. CDR3 DNA: TGTGCCAGCAGCTTAGCAAGGGGGCTGGGCACAGATACGCAGTATTTT. This rearrangement joins TRBV7-9 to TRBJ2-3, with TRBD1 matching 7 bases. The junction had 4 bases not matched to a gene; V was cut back by 0 bases and J by 1 base. This CDR3 has 16 amino acids. In germline, CDR1 is SEHNR, CDR2 FQNEAQ (reference sequence).

This clonotype was seen more than once but under ten times. This chain connects TRBV20-1 to TRBJ1-5, with D maybe TRBD1 (5 bases). The V end lost 7 bases, the J end lost 6 bases, and 13 bases lay between the germline ends. Germline CDR1 and CDR2: DFQATT and SNEGSKA (reference sequence). CDR3 size: 12 residues. In DNA form, the CDR3 reads TGCAGTGTCACGGGGGGGTTTCAGCCCCAGCATTTT. Amino acid sequence: CSVTGGFQPQHF.

This clonotype was picked up many times. The gene calls are TRBV5-1 and TRBJ2-1; either TRBD1 or TRBD2 may fit D (7 bases each). CDR3 length equals 15 residues. Deletions cut 4 bases from V and 3 bases from J, with 14 bases between. CDR1 is SGHRS and CDR2 is YFSETQ in the germline V gene. CDR3 amino acids: CASSPGGQSYNEQFF. DNA for the CDR3: TGCGCCAGCAGCCCGGGGGGACAGAGCTACAATGAGCAGTTCTTC. Supplemented by reference TRBV5-1 and TRBJ2-1, the full variable domain reads KAGVTQTPRYLIKTRGQQVTLSCSPISGHRSVSWYQQTPGQGLQFLFEYFSETQRNKGNFPGRFSGRQFSNSRSEMNVSTLELGDSALYLCASSPGGQSYNEQFFGPGTRLTVL.